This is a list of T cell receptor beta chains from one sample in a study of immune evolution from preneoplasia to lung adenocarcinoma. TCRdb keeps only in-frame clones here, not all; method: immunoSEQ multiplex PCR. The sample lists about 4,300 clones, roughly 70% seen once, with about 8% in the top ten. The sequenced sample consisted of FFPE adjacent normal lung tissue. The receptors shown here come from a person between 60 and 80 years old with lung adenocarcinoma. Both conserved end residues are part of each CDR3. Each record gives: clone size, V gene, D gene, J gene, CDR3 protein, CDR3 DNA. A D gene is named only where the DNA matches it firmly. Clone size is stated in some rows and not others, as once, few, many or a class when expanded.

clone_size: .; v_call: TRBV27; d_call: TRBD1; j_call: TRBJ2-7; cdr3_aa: CASGDRGYGEQYF; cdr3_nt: TGTGCCAGTGGGGACAGGGGGTACGGCGAGCAGTACTTC
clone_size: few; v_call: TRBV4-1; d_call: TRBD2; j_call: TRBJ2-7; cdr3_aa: CASSQAETSIYEQYF; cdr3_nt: TGCGCCAGCAGCCAAGCCGAGACTAGCATCTACGAGCAGTACTTC
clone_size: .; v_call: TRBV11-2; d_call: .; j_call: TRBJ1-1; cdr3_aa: CASSWGTEAFF; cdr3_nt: TGTGCCAGCAGCTGGGGCACTGAAGCTTTCTTT
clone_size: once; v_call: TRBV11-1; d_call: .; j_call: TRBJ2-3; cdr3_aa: CASSLTTDTQYF; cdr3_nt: TGTGCCAGCAGCTTGACGACAGATACGCAGTATTTT
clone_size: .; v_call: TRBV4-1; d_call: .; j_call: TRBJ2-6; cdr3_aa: CASSRIGANVLTF; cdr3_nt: TGCGCCAGCAGCCGAATAGGGGCCAACGTCCTGACTTTC
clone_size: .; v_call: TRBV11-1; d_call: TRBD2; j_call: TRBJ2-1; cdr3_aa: CASSKGTSGRYNEQFF; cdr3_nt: TGTGCCAGCAGCAAAGGGACTAGCGGGAGATACAATGAGCAGTTCTTC
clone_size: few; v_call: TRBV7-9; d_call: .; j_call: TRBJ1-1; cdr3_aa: CASSLVNRGEAFF; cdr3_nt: TGTGCCAGCAGCTTAGTAAACCGGGGGGAAGCTTTCTTT
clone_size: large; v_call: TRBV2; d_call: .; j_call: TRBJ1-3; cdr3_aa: CASSETPGSGNTIYF; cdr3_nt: TGTGCCAGCAGTGAAACTCCGGGCTCTGGAAACACCATATATTTT
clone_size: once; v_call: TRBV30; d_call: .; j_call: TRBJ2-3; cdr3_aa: CAWSVGGGGTDTQYF; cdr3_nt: TGTGCCTGGAGTGTTGGGGGGGGCGGGACAGATACGCAGTATTTT
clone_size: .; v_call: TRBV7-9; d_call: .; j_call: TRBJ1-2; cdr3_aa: CASSLATGSGYTF; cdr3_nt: TGTGCCAGCAGCTTAGCCACAGGGAGTGGCTACACCTTC
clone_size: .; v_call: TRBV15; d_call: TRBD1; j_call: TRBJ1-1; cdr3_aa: CATSRYRGGHEAFF; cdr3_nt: TGTGCCACCAGCAGGTACAGGGGCGGACATGAAGCTTTCTTT
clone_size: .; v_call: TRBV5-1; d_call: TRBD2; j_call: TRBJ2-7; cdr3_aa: CASSLASGLYEQYF; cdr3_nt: TGCGCCAGCAGCTTGGCTAGCGGCCTCTACGAGCAGTACTTC
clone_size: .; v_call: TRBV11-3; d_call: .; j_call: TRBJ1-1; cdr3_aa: CASSYYSSGTEAFF; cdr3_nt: TGTGCCAGCAGCTACTATTCATCGGGAACTGAAGCTTTCTTT
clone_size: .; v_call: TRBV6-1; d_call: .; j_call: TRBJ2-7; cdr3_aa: CASTGTVDEQYF; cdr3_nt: TGTGCCAGCACCGGGACGGTGGACGAGCAGTACTTC
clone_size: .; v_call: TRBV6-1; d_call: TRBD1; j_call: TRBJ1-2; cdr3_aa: CASRMDRANYGYTF; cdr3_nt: TGTGCCAGCAGGATGGACAGGGCCAACTATGGCTACACCTTC
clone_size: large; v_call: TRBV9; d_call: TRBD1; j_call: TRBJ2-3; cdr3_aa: CASSVATGGGTDTQYF; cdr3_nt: TGTGCCAGCAGCGTCGCAACAGGGGGCGGAACAGATACGCAGTATTTT
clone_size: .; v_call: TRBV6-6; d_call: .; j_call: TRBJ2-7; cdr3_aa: CASSSHYEQYF; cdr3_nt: TGTGCCAGCAGTTCCCACTACGAGCAGTACTTC
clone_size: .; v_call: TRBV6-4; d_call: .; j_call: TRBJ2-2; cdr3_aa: CASSDSSTGELFF; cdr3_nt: TGTGCCAGCAGTGACTCTAGCACCGGGGAGCTGTTTTTT
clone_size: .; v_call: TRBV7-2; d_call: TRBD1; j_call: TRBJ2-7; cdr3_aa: CASSQGPQGAREQYF; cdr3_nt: TGTGCCAGCAGCCAGGGGCCCCAGGGGGCGCGCGAGCAGTACTTC
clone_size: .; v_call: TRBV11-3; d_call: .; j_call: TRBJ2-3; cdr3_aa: CASSPWRAAATQYF; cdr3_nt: TGTGCCAGCAGCCCCTGGAGAGCCGCGGCTACGCAGTATTTT
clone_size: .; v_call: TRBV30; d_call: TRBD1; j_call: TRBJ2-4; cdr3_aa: CAWSQGQGLNNIQYF; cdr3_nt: TGTGCCTGGAGTCAGGGACAGGGGCTCAACAACATTCAGTACTTC
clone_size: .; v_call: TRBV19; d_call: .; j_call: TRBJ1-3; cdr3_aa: CASSIRPTGNTIYF; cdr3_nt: TGTGCCAGTAGTATCCGCCCCACTGGAAACACCATATATTTT
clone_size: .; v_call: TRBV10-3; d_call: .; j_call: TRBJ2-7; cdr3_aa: CALGRVPYEQYF; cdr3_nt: TGTGCCTTAGGCCGGGTCCCCTACGAGCAGTACTTC
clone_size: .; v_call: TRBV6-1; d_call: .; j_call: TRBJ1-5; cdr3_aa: CASSDTILQPQHF; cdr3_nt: TGTGCCAGCAGTGACACGATACTCCAGCCCCAGCATTTT
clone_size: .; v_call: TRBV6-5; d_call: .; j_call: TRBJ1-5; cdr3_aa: CASSNSRNKNQPQHF; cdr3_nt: TGTGCCAGCAGTAACTCCCGGAACAAAAATCAGCCCCAGCATTTT
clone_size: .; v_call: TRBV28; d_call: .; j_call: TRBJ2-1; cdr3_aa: CASSYLGPGDEQFF; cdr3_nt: TGTGCCAGCAGTTATCTCGGGCCGGGGGATGAGCAGTTCTTC
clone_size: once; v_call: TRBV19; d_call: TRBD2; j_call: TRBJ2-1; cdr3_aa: CASSTWEGLRNEQFF; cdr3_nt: TGTGCCAGTAGTACCTGGGAGGGCCTGAGAAATGAGCAGTTCTTC
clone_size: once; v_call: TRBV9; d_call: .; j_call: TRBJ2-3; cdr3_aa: CASSGRQITDTQYF; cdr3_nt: TGTGCCAGCAGCGGGAGACAGATCACAGATACGCAGTATTTT
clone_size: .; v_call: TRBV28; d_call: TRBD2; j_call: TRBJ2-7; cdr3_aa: CASSQGLAGGIYEQYF; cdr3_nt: TGTGCCAGCAGTCAAGGACTAGCGGGAGGAATCTACGAGCAGTACTTC
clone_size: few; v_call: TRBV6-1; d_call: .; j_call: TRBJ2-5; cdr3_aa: CASSENEAGLQETQYF; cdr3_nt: TGTGCCAGCAGTGAAAACGAAGCTGGATTACAAGAGACCCAGTACTTC
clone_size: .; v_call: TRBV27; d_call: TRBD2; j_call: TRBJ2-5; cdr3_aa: CASSMMGLARSETQYF; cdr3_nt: TGTGCCAGCAGTATGATGGGACTAGCAAGGTCGGAGACCCAGTACTTC
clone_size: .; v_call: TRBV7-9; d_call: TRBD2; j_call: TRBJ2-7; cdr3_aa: CASRGESSYEQYF; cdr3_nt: TGTGCCAGCCGGGGGGAGAGCTCCTACGAGCAGTACTTC
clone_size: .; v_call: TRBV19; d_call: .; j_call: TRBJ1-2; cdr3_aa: CASSEGEYGYTF; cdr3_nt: TGTGCCAGTAGTGAAGGGGAGTATGGCTACACCTTC
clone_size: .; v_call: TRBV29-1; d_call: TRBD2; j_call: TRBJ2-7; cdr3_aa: CSVRTSGSYEQYF; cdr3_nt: TGCAGCGTGAGGACTAGCGGCTCCTACGAGCAGTACTTC
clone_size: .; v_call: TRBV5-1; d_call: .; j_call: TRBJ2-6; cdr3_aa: CASSLGGVGANVLTF; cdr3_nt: TGCGCCAGCAGCTTGGGCGGGGTCGGGGCCAACGTCCTGACTTTC
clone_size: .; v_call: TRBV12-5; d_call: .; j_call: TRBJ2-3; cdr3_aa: CASTGTDTQYF; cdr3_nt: TGTGCTAGTACCGGCACAGATACGCAGTATTTT
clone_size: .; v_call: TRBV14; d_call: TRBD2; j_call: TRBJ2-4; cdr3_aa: CASSKLGREAGDIQYF; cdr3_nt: TGTGCCAGCAGCAAACTGGGGCGGGAGGCCGGGGACATTCAGTACTTC
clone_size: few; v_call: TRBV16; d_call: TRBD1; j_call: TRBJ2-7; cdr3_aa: CASSQSGRQGANEQYF; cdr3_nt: TGTGCCAGCAGCCAATCTGGGAGACAGGGGGCTAACGAGCAGTACTTC
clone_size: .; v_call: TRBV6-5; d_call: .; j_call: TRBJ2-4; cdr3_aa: CASSSELTGKNIQYF; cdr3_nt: TGTGCCAGCAGTTCGGAATTGACAGGAAAAAACATTCAGTACTTC
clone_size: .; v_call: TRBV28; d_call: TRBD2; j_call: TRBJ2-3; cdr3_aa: CASSSLIAGGGADTQYF; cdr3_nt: TGTGCCAGCAGCTCTCTTATAGCGGGGGGTGGAGCAGATACGCAGTATTTT
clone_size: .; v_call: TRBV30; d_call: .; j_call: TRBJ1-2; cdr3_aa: CAWRVQTYGYTF; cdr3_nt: TGTGCCTGGAGAGTACAGACCTATGGCTACACCTTC
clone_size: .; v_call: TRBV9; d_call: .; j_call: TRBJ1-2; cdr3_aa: CASSLTRPGGSDGYTF; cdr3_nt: TGTGCCAGCAGCCTGACACGGCCCGGGGGCAGCGATGGCTACACCTTC
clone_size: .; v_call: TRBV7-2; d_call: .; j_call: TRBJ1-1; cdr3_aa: CASSPVRGSTEAFF; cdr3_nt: TGTGCCAGCAGCCCCGTGAGGGGGAGTACTGAAGCTTTCTTT
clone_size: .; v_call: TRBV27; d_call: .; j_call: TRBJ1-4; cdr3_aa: CASSRPGVSEKLFF; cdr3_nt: TGTGCCAGCAGTCGGCCAGGGGTTAGTGAAAAACTGTTTTTT
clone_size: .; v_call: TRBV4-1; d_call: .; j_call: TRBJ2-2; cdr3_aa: CASSQALTVHTNTGELFF; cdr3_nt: TGCGCCAGCAGCCAAGCATTAACCGTACACACGAACACCGGGGAGCTGTTTTTT
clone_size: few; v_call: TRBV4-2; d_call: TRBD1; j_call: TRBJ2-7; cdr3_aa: CASSQDTQGADEQYF; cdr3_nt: TGTGCCAGCAGCCAAGATACACAGGGGGCGGACGAGCAGTACTTC
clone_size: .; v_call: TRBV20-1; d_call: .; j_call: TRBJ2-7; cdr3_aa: CSGTNSHEQYF; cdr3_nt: TGCAGTGGGACGAATTCCCACGAGCAGTACTTC
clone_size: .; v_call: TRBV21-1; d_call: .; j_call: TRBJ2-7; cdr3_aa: CASTSPDYREFSYEQYF; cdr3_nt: TGTGCCAGCACCTCGCCGGACTACCGGGAATTCTCCTACGAGCAGTACTTC
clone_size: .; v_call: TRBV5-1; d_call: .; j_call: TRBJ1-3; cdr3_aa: CASSLEPRLPGNTIYF; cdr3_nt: TGCGCCAGCAGCTTGGAACCCCGGCTACCTGGAAACACCATATATTTT
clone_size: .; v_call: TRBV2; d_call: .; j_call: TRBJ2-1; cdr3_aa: CASSEVAQTINEQFF; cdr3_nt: TGTGCCAGCAGTGAGGTGGCCCAGACCATCAATGAGCAGTTCTTC
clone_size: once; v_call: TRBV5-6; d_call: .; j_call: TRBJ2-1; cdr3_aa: CASSLDYSYNEQFF; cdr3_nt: TGTGCCAGCAGCTTGGACTACTCCTACAATGAGCAGTTCTTC
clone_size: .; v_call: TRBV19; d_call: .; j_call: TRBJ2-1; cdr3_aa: CASSMDSPRPPYNEQFF; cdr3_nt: TGTGCCAGTAGTATGGACTCTCCGAGACCACCCTACAATGAGCAGTTCTTC
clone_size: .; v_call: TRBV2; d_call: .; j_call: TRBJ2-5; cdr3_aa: CASSVAGQETQYF; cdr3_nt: TGTGCCAGCAGTGTGGCAGGTCAAGAGACCCAGTACTTC
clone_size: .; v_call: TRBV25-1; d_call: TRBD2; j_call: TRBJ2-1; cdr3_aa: CASSPAGGPFGEQFF; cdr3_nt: TGTGCCAGCAGTCCAGCGGGAGGGCCTTTTGGTGAGCAGTTCTTC